This TCR beta chain was identified in a study of graft-versus-host responses after intestinal transplantation. Study summary: Anti-thymocyte globulin served as induction for all recipients, who then took tacrolimus and steroids for about 3 years. Study-wide findings and caveats: Association was observed between peak circulating GvH clone levels and early post-transplant HvG declines. High graft-versus-host to host-versus-graft T cell clonal ratios marked allografts of patients with graft-donor macrochimerism.

The protocol was immunoSEQ multiplex PCR, while the TCRdb copy is restricted to in-frame clones and leaves out a portion. The sample includes approximately 93,000 clones, less than 95% seen only once; the top ten take around 0.07%. The V gene's germline CDR1 is MGHRA and CDR2 YSYEKL. Trimming left V 4 bases short and J 3 bases short, with 15 bases between. This CDR3 comprises 15 residues. This clone appeared a single time. Antigen specificity is unknown. Sample: unstimulated CD8+ T cells sorted from spleen or lymph node cells, taken before transplant. The V and J genes are TRBV4-1 and TRBJ2-5; D perhaps matches TRBD2 (6 bases). The receptor's source is a human donor who was the organ donor for an intestinal transplant. The CDR3 DNA sequence: TGCGCCAGCAGCCTAAGAGATCAGCGGGAAGAGACCCAGTACTTC. Its translation: CASSLRDQREETQYF.